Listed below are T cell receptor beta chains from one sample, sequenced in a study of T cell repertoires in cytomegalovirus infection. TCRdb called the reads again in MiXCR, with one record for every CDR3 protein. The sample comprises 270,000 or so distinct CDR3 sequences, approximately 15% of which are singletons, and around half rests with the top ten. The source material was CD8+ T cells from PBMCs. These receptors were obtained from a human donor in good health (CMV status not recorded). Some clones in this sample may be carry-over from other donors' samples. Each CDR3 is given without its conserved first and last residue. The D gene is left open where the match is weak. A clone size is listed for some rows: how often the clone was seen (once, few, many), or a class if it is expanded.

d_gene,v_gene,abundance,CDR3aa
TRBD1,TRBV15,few,ATSMGQGNTGELF
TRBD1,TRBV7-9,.,ASSSGTGRANEQY
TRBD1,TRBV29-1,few,SSGRTGAVSYNEQF
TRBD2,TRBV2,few,ASSGLAGLHGNNEQF
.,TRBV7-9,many,ASSMGTPDTEAF
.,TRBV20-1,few,SARDSGDSGAYEQY
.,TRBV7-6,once,AGSFNPGWQGNTEAF
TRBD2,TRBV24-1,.,ATSDATSGGAYNEQF
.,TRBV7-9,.,ASTWGAQPQH
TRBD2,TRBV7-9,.,ASSLGGGFYEQY
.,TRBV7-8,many,ASSLDANTEAF
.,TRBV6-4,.,AILIGGPQDEQY
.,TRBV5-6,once,ASSVDLSYEQY
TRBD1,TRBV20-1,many,SAREVGQLYGYT
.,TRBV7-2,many,ASSLGSRGGAFREQY
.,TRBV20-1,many,SARDPLVSGNTIY
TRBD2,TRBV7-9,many,ASSRLTSATTDTQY
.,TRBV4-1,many,ASSQGGRELF
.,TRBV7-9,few,ASSSPPDQPYNYGYT
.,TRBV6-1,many,ASRDPTVTYQETQY
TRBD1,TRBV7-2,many,ASSSNRGLILNTGELF
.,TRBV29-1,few,SVLDTYNTEAF
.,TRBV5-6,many,ASSLGASTAQETQY
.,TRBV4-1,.,ASSQDYRDGSSNQPQH
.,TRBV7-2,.,ASSLWTPSYEQY
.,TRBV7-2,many,ASSSVPTGYGYT
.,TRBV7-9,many,ASSQLMDGYNEQF
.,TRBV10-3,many,AISEVRDPKNTEAF